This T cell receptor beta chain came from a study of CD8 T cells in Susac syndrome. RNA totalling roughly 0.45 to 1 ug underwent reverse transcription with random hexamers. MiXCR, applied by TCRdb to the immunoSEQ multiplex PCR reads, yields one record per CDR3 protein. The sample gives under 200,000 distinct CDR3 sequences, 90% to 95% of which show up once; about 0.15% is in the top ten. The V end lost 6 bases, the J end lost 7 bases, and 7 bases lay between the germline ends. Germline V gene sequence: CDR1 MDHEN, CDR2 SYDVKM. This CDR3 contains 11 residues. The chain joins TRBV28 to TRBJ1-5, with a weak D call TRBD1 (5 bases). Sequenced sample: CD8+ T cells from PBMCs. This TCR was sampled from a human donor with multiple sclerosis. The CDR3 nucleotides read TGTGCCAGCAGGGGGGGGCAGCCCCAGCATTTT. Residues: CASRGGQPQHF. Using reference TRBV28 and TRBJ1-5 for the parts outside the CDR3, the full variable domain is DVKVTQSSRYLVKRTGEKVFLECVQDMDHENMFWYRQDPGLGLRLIYFSYDVKMKEKGDIPEGYSVSREKKERFSLILESASTNQTSMYLCASRGGQPQHFGDGTRLSIL.